Listed here are 7 T cell receptor beta chains from one sample, sequenced in a study of control samples from healthy donors and cancer patients. Assay used: immunoSEQ multiplex PCR; TCRdb lists only in-frame clones, some missing. The data contain 150,000 to 200,000 clones, just under 95% of them seen just once; the ten biggest clones take up 8.5%. Sequenced material: blood. The source is a woman aged 35 to 49 in good health.

The V gene is TRBV27, the J gene TRBJ1-2; D may be TRBD1 (5 bases). Germline V gene sequence: CDR1 MNHEY, CDR2 SMNVEV (reference sequence). The V gene lost 0 bases and the J gene lost 4 bases, with 9 bases spanning the gap. The CDR3 runs to 14 residues. The CDR3: CASSLSKGPYGYTF. CDR3 bases: TGTGCCAGCAGTTTATCGAAGGGGCCCTATGGCTACACCTTC.

V is TRBV9 and J is TRBJ2-7; D is perhaps TRBD1 or TRBD2 (5 bases each). Germline V gene data show CDR1 as SGDLS and CDR2 as YYNGEE. Trimming removed 3 bases at V and 2 bases at J, with 15 bases between. The CDR3 spans 15 residues. CDR3 amino acids: CASSASWGLTYEQYF. The CDR3 DNA reads as TGTGCCAGCAGCGCGTCTTGGGGGTTAACCTACGAGCAGTACTTC. The full variable domain, in which reference TRBV9 and TRBJ2-7 provide the parts outside the CDR3, is DSGVTQTPKHLITATGQRVTLRCSPRSGDLSVYWYQQSLDQGLQFLIQYYNGEERAKGNILERFSAQQFPDLHSELNLSSLELGDSALYFCASSASWGLTYEQYFGPGTRLTVT.

V and J are TRBV3-1 (or the pseudogene TRBV3-2) and TRBJ2-7, with D possibly TRBD2 on 5 matching bases. V was cut by 5 bases and J by 5 bases, with 10 bases left in between. The germline gives CDR1 LGHDT, CDR2 YNNKEL (reference sequence). This CDR3 contains 12 residues. CDR3 DNA sequence: TGTGCCAGCAGCGCGAGGAGGCACGAGCAGTACTTC. Its translation: CASSARRHEQYF.

The V gene is TRBV6-5, the J gene TRBJ2-7; D possibly matches TRBD1 or TRBD2 (6 bases each). Trimming cost V 0 bases and J 3 bases, with 12 bases left between them. Per the germline V gene, CDR1 is MNHEY and CDR2 is SVGAGI. The CDR3 loop spans 15 amino acids. CDR3: CASSYSRGAGYEQYF. The CDR3 nucleotides read TGTGCCAGCAGTTACTCAAGGGGGGCTGGCTACGAGCAGTACTTC.

The chain has TRBV9 and TRBJ1-6, with D possibly matching TRBD1 (6 bases). There are 15 residues in the CDR3. Looked up from germline, CDR1 is SGDLS and CDR2 is YYNGEE. Trimming took off 4 bases at V and 7 bases at J, with 15 bases between the two ends. CDR3 DNA: TGTGCCAGCAGCTCCACCGGGACACCGAATTCACCCCTCCACTTT. It codes for CASSSTGTPNSPLHF.

This sequence joins TRBV19 and TRBJ2-4; D perhaps matches TRBD1 (5 bases). From germline, CDR1 is LNHDA and CDR2 SQIVND (reference sequence). Trimming pared 3 bases from V and 7 bases from J, leaving 13 bases between. The CDR3 runs to 14 residues. CDR3 protein: CASSITGLKNIQYF. The CDR3 DNA reads TGTGCCAGTAGTATCACAGGTCTAAAGAACATTCAGTACTTC.

V is TRBV19 and J is TRBJ2-7; D is undetermined. Germline loops: CDR1 LNHDA, CDR2 SQIVND (reference sequence). Trimming removed 4 bases at V and 5 bases at J, with 18 bases between. The CDR3 is 15 amino acids. In DNA, the CDR3 is TGTGCCAGTAGTAAGTCCCCATCGGGTTTCGACGAGCAGTACTTC. Amino acids: CASSKSPSGFDEQYF.